This T cell receptor (beta chain) came from a study of vaccination and CD4 T cells after COVID-19. Study at large: For post-vaccine samples, collection took place a median roughly 70 days after dose two, ranging from 14 to 241. Overlapping peptides covering the spike proteins of SARS-CoV-2, HCoV-NL63, HCoV-OC43 and HCoV-229E were added to stimulate cells. Study results and limitations: SARS-CoV-2-reactive clonotypes rose nonsignificantly, with the median going from 21 to 38.

The Oncomine TCR Beta short-read assay was what sequenced the DNA obtained from cultured CD4+ T cells. From the PCR reads, TCRdb called clonotypes with MiXCR, one entry per CDR3 protein. The data contain just under 20,000 distinct CDR3 sequences, roughly 44% of them singletons. CDR1 is SGHTA, CDR2 FQGNSA, per germline. The CDR3 has 15 residues. Losses at the gene ends were 7 bases for V and 3 bases for J; bases not matched to a gene: 10. Sample treatment: approximately 9-day PBMC culture with coronavirus spike peptide pools or control peptides (ViraFEST assay). Roughly 1.9 million PBMCs went into each well for culture with 8.5 to 10 IU/ml IL-2 and 7.5 to 10 ug/ml peptide pools. Note on this clonotype: Its antigen is still unknown.

The receptor's source is a human donor with COVID-19. The gene calls are TRBV7-2 and TRBJ2-5; 8 bases match TRBD1. Sequenced input: cultured CD4+ T cells from blood. CDR3 nucleotides: TGTGCCAGCACCAAGGACAGGGCCTTTAAAGAGACCCAGTACTTC. Protein: CASTKDRAFKETQYF.